The next 8 T cell receptor beta chains were all read from a single sample in a study of cytomegalovirus exposure and HLA in healthy donors (dated by TCRdb to the late 2010s). The receptor library was made with the immunoSEQ multiplex PCR assay. The multiplex PCR relied on a mix of 60 forward primers for TCR Vbeta segments and 13 reverse primers for TCR Jbeta segments. The table comes from immuneACCESS by way of TCRdb, which keeps in-frame sequences with V and J called. Part of the clones is missing from these tables; in studies checked, under half for an unresolved V gene and the rest for unknown reasons. The sample yields about 130,000 clones; approximately 83% were counted once. Around 3.1% of the sample comes from the top ten. Material for sequencing was PBMCs. These receptors were taken from a man aged 40-49 years in good health and CMV-seronegative.

This sequence joins TRBV7-8 and TRBJ1-5; maybe TRBD1 (6 bases). The germline V and J ends were trimmed by 1 base and 0 bases, with 10 bases remaining between them. There are 16 residues in the CDR3. The germline V gene encodes CDR1 SGHVS and CDR2 FQNEAQ. CDR3 in amino acids: CASSLVGGYSNQPQHF. The CDR3 DNA follows: TGTGCCAGCAGCTTAGTAGGGGGTTATAGCAATCAGCCCCAGCATTTT.

CDR3: CASKRDRAISQPQHF. CDR3 sequence (DNA): TGTGCCAGCAAGCGGGACAGGGCGATAAGTCAGCCCCAGCATTTT. The genes are TRBV27 and TRBJ1-5, with 9 nucleotides matching TRBD1. The CDR3 consists of 15 residues. J was trimmed by 6 bases and V by 7 bases; bases with no gene match: 10. Germline CDR1 MNHEY, CDR2 SMNVEV (reference sequence).

In the case of this clone: The sample holds other DNA sequences that translate to the same CDR3. The chain employs TRBV5-1 and TRBJ1-1, with 11 bases lining up with TRBD1. The CDR3 is made up of 14 amino acids. J was trimmed by 5 bases and V by 5 bases; bases with no gene match: 5. The V gene's germline CDR1 is SGHRS and CDR2 YFSETQ. CDR3 coding DNA: TGCGCCAGCAGTTCTGGGACAGGGGGGACTGAAGCTTTCTTT. Translating it yields CASSSGTGGTEAFF.

The gene calls are TRBV6-1 and TRBJ2-3; a possible D gene is TRBD2 (6 bases). V was clipped by 6 bases and J by 0 bases, with 10 bases between them. The germline gives CDR1 MNHNS, CDR2 SASEGT. This CDR3 region has 14 residues. This chain's CDR3 is CASRKEGSTDTQYF. The CDR3 DNA follows: TGTGCCAGCAGGAAGGAGGGAAGCACAGATACGCAGTATTTT.

The chain links TRBV7-2 to TRBJ1-3; no clear D. Germline CDR1 SGHTA, CDR2 FQGNSA. Trimming cost V 0 bases and J 4 bases, with 7 bases left between them. The CDR3 is 14 amino acids. CDR3 protein: CASSLALRGNTIYF. CDR3 sequence (DNA): TGTGCCAGCAGCTTAGCGCTGAGGGGAAACACCATATATTTT.

The chain is built from TRBV7-9 and TRBJ1-1; a possible D gene is TRBD1 (6 bases). This CDR3 contains 16 residues. Germline values: CDR1 SEHNR, CDR2 FQNEAQ (reference sequence). Trimming removed 3 bases from V and 1 base from J, with 15 bases in between. The CDR3 sequence: CASSFDPGQWNTEAFF. CDR3 nucleotide sequence: TGTGCCAGCAGCTTCGACCCCGGACAGTGGAACACTGAAGCTTTCTTT.

This chain uses TRBV5-1 with TRBJ2-7, with 10 bases lining up with TRBD2. CDR3 length: 15 amino acids. Germline-derived CDR1 and CDR2 are SGHRS and YFSETQ. The V gene end was trimmed by 0 bases and the J gene end by 3 bases; junction bases not matched to a gene: 3. Here the CDR3 reads CASSLDTSGVYEQYF. The CDR3 nucleotides are TGCGCCAGCAGCTTGGATACTAGCGGGGTCTACGAGCAGTACTTC.

The chain carries TRBV14 and TRBJ2-3; D gene uncertain. Germline values: CDR1 SGHDN, CDR2 FVKESK. The ends were cut back, 1 base at V and 4 bases at J, with 9 bases in the middle. The CDR3 extends over 14 amino acids. The chain's CDR3 is CASSQVSGADTQYF. The CDR3 DNA follows: TGTGCCAGCAGCCAAGTATCAGGTGCAGATACGCAGTATTTT.